The present TCR beta chain was sequenced within a study of shared clonotypes between healthy human individuals. Whole-study results and caveats: Larger estimated richness was generally seen in naive subsets than in memory subsets.

Note on this clone: Its antigen is as yet unknown.

Trimming removed 4 bases from V and 2 bases from J, with 9 bases in between. The CDR3 is made up of 14 amino acids. Per germline, CDR1 KGHSH and CDR2 LQKENI. Only Caucasian adults living in Nashville, Tennessee made up the donor group. The method was immunoSEQ multiplex PCR; TCRdb's version includes in-frame clones alone and lacks a portion of them. The table records roughly 2.6 million clones, more than 80% of them present only once. What was sequenced was naive CD4+ T cells sorted from blood. The subset: CD45RA+ positively selected. The clonotype was recovered from a man between 18 and 35 years old in good health. V usage is TRBV18 and J usage is TRBJ1-5; D is ambiguous. The CDR3: CASSLAVGNQPQHF. For the CDR3, the DNA is TGTGCCAGCTCACTCGCGGTGGGCAATCAGCCCCAGCATTTT.